This record covers a single T cell receptor (beta chain). Its antigen specificity is not known. Within one base of it there is no much larger clone, and no base qualities were kept. The cohort consisted of more than 650 healthy bone marrow donors. Cohort members were all nominally healthy when sampled, although unrecorded immune exposures were likely present. The donor was CMV seropositive and belonged to the group of 250 to 300 seropositive cohort members. A peripheral blood sample was collected from each donor, and TCR beta sequencing was performed on peripheral blood mononuclear cells. Genomic DNA extraction from the blood cell samples was performed with the Qiagen DNeasy Blood Extraction Kit. The CDR3, from cysteine to phenylalanine, totals 15 residues. Just CDR3 DNA is preserved here, 45 bases in frame from base 1. Taken from the germline V gene (reference sequence), the CDR1 and CDR2 loops are PRHDT and FYEKMQ.

This sample is part of a study of cytomegalovirus exposure and HLA in healthy donors (TCRdb year 2017). A note on the overall study: According to an earlier analysis of several hundred of the donors, 150 million to 200 million T cells yielded 100 million or so unique TCR beta sequences and about 300 Gb of sequence data. Approximately 300 gigabases of sequencing data and roughly 90 million unique TCR sequences were included in an early release covering about 700 HLA-typed donors. The genetic ancestry cluster associated with self-reported Caucasian donors included 65% to 90% of the 300 to 450 genotyped donors. The study aimed to test whether cataloging public T cell receptors could reveal signatures of past pathogen exposure. The T cell repertoires of several hundred subjects were profiled by immunosequencing and related to cytomegalovirus serostatus. Besides the first cohort of around 700 subjects, a separate validation cohort made up of 120 different subjects was used. To predict cytomegalovirus infection status, the study brought together high-throughput TCR immunosequencing, statistical association of individual TCRs with disease status, and machine learning. To study patterns of TCR occurrence, a later analysis re-analyzed previously published TCR beta repertoires from 600 to 750 donors and added high-resolution HLA genotyping. The later analysis used no new phenotypic data to find candidate immune exposures, relying instead on TCR beta sequences and their occurrence across donors. To decide whether each TCR beta V gene segment behaved as functional or pseudogenic, an earlier analysis of over 500 of the donors relied on high-throughput TCR beta sequencing. Donor age, sex, ethnicity and CMV serostatus were compiled together with the repertoire data. A later genetic analysis took genome-wide SNP genotypes for about 65% of the 666 donors and used that subset as a discovery cohort. All discovery cohort repertoires had been generated on a single sequencing platform. HLA typing included class I and class II loci at four-digit resolution. The number of donors typed differed by locus, with roughly 620-630 for A, B, C, DRB1 and DQB1, more than 500 for DQA1, 600 to 610 for DPA1, and around 430 for DPB1. A handful of DR-DQ haplotypes were handled as single units for association and clustering because linkage in the cohort was strong. Among some 400 genotyped donors of the cohort, an average of about 240,000 unique TCR beta nucleotide sequences were sequenced per donor, 15% to 20% of them non-productive. Results and caveats for the whole study, not just this receptor: The only immune exposure information available for the cohort was CMV serostatus. Because counts were too low, some 17 rarely observed V segments, including chromosome 9 orphons, were excluded from the earlier analysis of about 500 of the donors. Most TCR sequences were observed very rarely across donors, whereas some public TCRs were present in many individuals. A later analysis found that most CMV-associated TCR beta chains appeared HLA-restricted, with HLA associations seemingly driven largely by CMV exposure. A further reported finding was that TCR beta sequences accurately predicted the HLA-A and HLA-B alleles for most subjects in the first cohort. A cluster of highly shared sequence variants was judged likely to be a technical artifact of the sequencing pipeline. It was suggested by the authors that the approach could potentially be generalized to other disease states and immunological phenotypes. Compared with equally common non-associated chains, HLA-associated TCR beta chains in a later analysis were more clonally expanded and had lower generation probabilities. The cohort was sequenced for TCR beta chains only, and without alpha or paired-chain data the features that could be detected were limited. In a later analysis, 16,951 TCR beta sequences were associated with specific HLA alleles at a false discovery rate of 0.05. In an earlier analysis of 450 to 750 of the donors, most TCR beta V segments appeared in productive rearrangements about 87% or about 30% of the time, broadly matching IMGT annotations. Roughly uniform sequencing depth across donors was assumed in presence/absence analyses, although this assumption may not hold. Cytomegalovirus status was reported to be diagnosed by the classifier with high specificity and sensitivity in both the original and validation cohorts. Compared with the 666-donor mean, donors in an Asian-associated ancestry cluster had fewer N-insertions in productive TCRs, according to a later genetic analysis. Linkage disequilibrium might explain the correlated functional status among segregating V segments, but an unknown experimental factor could not be ruled out. According to a later analysis, TCR association rates differed among HLA loci, with DRB1 alleles showing the most associated TCRs and HLA-C alleles showing the fewest. In the study, around 150 TCR beta chains were listed as associated with cytomegalovirus. A few of the identified cytomegalovirus-associated TCR beta chains were confirmed in vitro to be specific for cytomegalovirus antigens. When HLA alleles, especially DR and DQ, strongly co-occurred, TCR associations were difficult to assign to individual alleles. Some IMGT-functional V segments, including TRBV6-2 and TRBV6-3, could not be distinguished by the 87-base-pair reads and were therefore excluded. A later genetic analysis associated a missense DCLRE1C variant with V-gene and J-gene trimming of TCR beta chains, and an independent cohort replicated the association. A later analysis reported that several top co-occurrence clusters appeared linked to parvovirus B19, influenza, CMV and Epstein-Barr virus. Because HLA typing was unavailable for some donors at each locus, only the typed subset was used in association tests.

The library was produced with the immunoSEQ multiplex PCR assay. The multiplex PCR relied on a mix of 60 forward primers for TCR Vbeta segments and 13 reverse primers for TCR Jbeta segments. The CDR3 region of rearranged TCR beta genes was amplified from genomic DNA with a multiplex PCR assay. The amplified TCR beta libraries were sequenced on the Illumina HiSeq System as 87-base-pair reads. The paper's processing steps were these. In a later analysis, tens of millions of unique TCR beta chains were counted across the roughly 610 repertoires, and around 11 million of these chains were shared by at least two donors. Raw reads were error-corrected and collapsed into unique sequences with a nearest-neighbor algorithm that merged closely related sequences to remove PCR and sequencing errors. Alignment of CDR3 sequences to IMGT reference sequences was used to assign V, D and J gene segments. Each retained sequence needed at least a six-nucleotide match to both a V gene segment and a J gene segment. A rearrangement was called productive if the CDR3 had no stop codons and remained in frame with V and J, and every other rearrangement was called non-productive. Following IMGT convention, CDR3 was defined as the stretch from the second conserved V-encoded cysteine up to the conserved J-encoded phenylalanine. In an earlier analysis of more than 550 of the donors, sequences lacking an unambiguous match to a single V gene segment were excluded. In an earlier analysis of a few hundred of the donors, V segments were called functional above 56.7% productive rearrangements and were called segregating when the between-donor standard deviation exceeded 5%. A statistical classification framework was developed to diagnose cytomegalovirus status using the catalog of TCR beta chain sequences. In a later analysis, V and J genes were assigned by comparing TCR nucleotide sequences against IMGT/GENE-DB human TR gene sequences. In a later analysis, CDR3 sequences and most-parsimonious VDJ recombination scenarios were assigned using the TCRdist pipeline. In a later analysis, each TCR beta chain was defined by its CDR3 amino acid sequence together with its V-gene family, and reads without a unique V-gene family were excluded. In a later analysis, approximately 640 highly shared, low-generation-probability nucleotide sequences were removed to address suspected cross-contamination and a sequencing artifact. In a later analysis, a clonal expansion index for each public chain was calculated from normalized within-repertoire ranks of inferred template counts. In a later analysis, generation probabilities were computed using a VDJ recombination model fitted to out-of-frame rearrangements, and the results were checked against IGoR. A later analysis scored TCR-TCR, TCR-HLA and TCR-CMV co-occurrence with hypergeometric tests, applying a repertoire-size bias correction to TCR pairs. To estimate false discovery rates, a later analysis permuted the HLA or CMV assignments 20 times. In a later analysis, co-occurring TCRs were grouped using DBSCAN, and TCRdist sequence similarity was added for clustering within HLA-allele-positive subsets. Repertoires with fewer than 30,000 or more than 120,000 public chains were left out of co-occurrence clustering, as were four to six repertoires with anomalous nucleotide sharing. The table was pulled from immuneACCESS by TCRdb, which kept in-frame rearrangements only. Such tables lose some clones; where checked, under half of the loss comes from unresolved V genes, and the rest has no known cause. V and J calls and clone size are given by that table; D and trimming were obtained from the DNA. Recorded for this sample are about 160,000 clones; approximately 78% of them occurred a single time. The ten largest clones capture more than 0.75% of the sample.

Sample: PBMCs. The receptor was derived from a girl aged 2 to 10 in good health and CMV-seropositive. The rearranged chain carries TRBV13 and TRBJ2-5, with 9 bases in between that match TRBD1. The DNA end favors TRBJ2-7, so the J call may be wrong. The CDR3 in this case is CASSSVTGGFYEQYF. The DNA sequence reads TGTGCCAGCAGCTCCGTGACAGGGGGATTCTACGAGCAGTACTTC.